The 16 T cell receptor beta chains below all came from one sample that was sequenced in a study of shared clonotypes between healthy human individuals. TCRdb's copy holds only in-frame clones and misses some; the assay was immunoSEQ multiplex PCR. Of about 2.1 million clones listed, around 95% are singletons. Terminally differentiated effector memory CD45RA+ cells were excluded from the naive CD8 cells, which were CD45RO-negative and positively selected for CCR7. The sequenced material came from naive CD8+ T cells from PBMCs. All receptors come from a man younger than 30 in good health. Some clones in this sample may be carry-over from other donors' samples.

The rearrangement joins TRBV11-2 to TRBJ2-3; 7 bases agree with TRBD2. Germline V CDR1 and CDR2: SGHAT, FQNNGV. With V trimmed by 1 base and J by 4 bases, 11 bases remained unmatched. This CDR3 contains 17 residues. DNA for the CDR3: TGTGCCAGCAGCTTAGCTCCGGTGGGGGGGTTCGCAGATACGCAGTATTTT. Its protein is CASSLAPVGGFADTQYF.

The chain uses TRBV5-4 and TRBJ1-1, with D possibly TRBD1 on 6 matching bases. The V gene's germline CDR1 is SGHNT and CDR2 YYREEE (reference sequence). The CDR3 runs to 14 residues. Trimming removed 1 base from V and 6 bases from J, with 13 bases in between. The CDR3 DNA reads TGTGCCAGCAGCTTGCGGGGGGGCATATCTGAAGCTTTCTTT. Protein sequence: CASSLRGGISEAFF.

This rearrangement joins TRBV7-2 to TRBJ2-1; 11 bases fit TRBD2. J gave up 8 bases and V 1 base, and 7 bases lay outside the gene matches. Germline loops: CDR1 SGHTA, CDR2 FQGNSA. CDR3 length equals 16 residues. CDR3 residues: CASSLDTSGSPYEQFF. The CDR3 DNA reads TGTGCCAGCAGCTTAGATACTAGCGGGAGCCCCTATGAGCAGTTCTTC.

The chain carries TRBV14 and TRBJ1-1, with D possibly being TRBD1 (6 bases). The CDR3 contains 14 residues. The V end lost 7 bases, the J end lost 5 bases, and 17 bases lay between the germline ends. CDR1 and CDR2 from the germline V gene are SGHDN and FVKESK. DNA of the CDR3: TGTGCCAGCAAGGAAGGGGGGAAGCGGACTGAAGCTTTCTTT. This gives the protein CASKEGGKRTEAFF.

A single count supports this clone. This sequence joins TRBV5-1 and TRBJ2-7; TRBD2 is a possible D gene (5 bases). Germline CDR1 is SGHRS and CDR2 is YFSETQ. V lost 2 bases, J lost 5 bases, and 17 bases lay in between. CDR3 length equals 15 residues. The CDR3 DNA is TGCGCCAGCAGCTTTTCTTCCGGGGATGCCCACGAGCAGTACTTC. Amino acid sequence: CASSFSSGDAHEQYF.

This sequence joins TRBV15 and TRBJ1-2; the D gene is possibly TRBD1 (5 bases). CDR3 length equals 15 residues. V was trimmed by 0 bases and J by 8 bases, leaving 16 bases between them. CDR1 and CDR2 from the germline V gene are LNHNV and YYDKDF (reference sequence). DNA for the CDR3: TGTGCCACCAGCAGAGATCGGGGACGGCTAGAAGGCTACACCTTC. Amino acids: CATSRDRGRLEGYTF.

The chain links TRBV7-9 to TRBJ1-2; no firm D call. Germline V gene sequence: CDR1 SEHNR, CDR2 FQNEAQ (reference sequence). The CDR3 spans 13 residues. The V and J ends lost 5 bases and 4 bases respectively, with 11 bases between them. The CDR3 region is CASSGEGRYGYTF. In DNA form, the CDR3 reads TGTGCCAGCAGCGGGGAGGGCCGCTATGGCTACACCTTC. Together with reference TRBV7-9 and TRBJ1-2, the CDR3 gives the full variable domain: DTGVSQNPRHKITKRGQNVTFRCDPISEHNRLYWYRQTLGQGPEFLTYFQNEAQLEKSRLLSDRFSAERPKGSFSTLEIQRTEQGDSAMYLCASSGEGRYGYTFGSGTRLTVV.

The rearrangement links TRBV5-1 to TRBJ2-6; D not resolved. Germline CDR1 SGHRS, CDR2 YFSETQ. Between the trimmed V and J ends, which lost 4 bases and 4 bases, there was a span of 15 bases. This CDR3 spans 16 amino acids. Here the CDR3 reads CASSPRAERGANVLTF. CDR3 coding DNA: TGCGCCAGCAGCCCCCGGGCAGAGCGAGGGGCCAACGTCCTGACTTTC. Together with reference TRBV5-1 and TRBJ2-6, the CDR3 gives the full variable domain: KAGVTQTPRYLIKTRGQQVTLSCSPISGHRSVSWYQQTPGQGLQFLFEYFSETQRNKGNFPGRFSGRQFSNSRSEMNVSTLELGDSALYLCASSPRAERGANVLTFGAGSRLTVL.

The chain has TRBV28 and TRBJ1-5; a weak D match, TRBD1 (5 bases). Germline V gene data show CDR1 as MDHEN and CDR2 as SYDVKM. V shed 4 bases and J shed 0 bases, with 10 bases lying between them. The CDR3 extends over 15 amino acids. The CDR3 DNA sequence: TGTGCCAGCAGTTGGGGGGAGTATAGCAATCAGCCCCAGCATTTT. Translating gives CASSWGEYSNQPQHF. Full variable domain (remainder filled in from reference TRBV28 and TRBJ1-5): DVKVTQSSRYLVKRTGEKVFLECVQDMDHENMFWYRQDPGLGLRLIYFSYDVKMKEKGDIPEGYSVSREKKERFSLILESASTNQTSMYLCASSWGEYSNQPQHFGDGTRLSIL.

V usage is TRBV10-3 and J usage is TRBJ2-7; the D gene is possibly TRBD2 (6 bases). Germline V gives CDR1 ENHRY, CDR2 SYGVKD. V was pared by 3 bases and J by 6 bases, with 15 bases between. This CDR3 spans 14 amino acids. This CDR3 is CAISDSGFLSEQYF. The CDR3 coding sequence is TGTGCCATCAGTGATAGCGGATTCCTAAGCGAGCAGTACTTC.

The V and J genes are TRBV11-3 and TRBJ2-1, with D tentatively TRBD2 (5 bases). The CDR3 extends over 15 amino acids. Germline CDR1 and CDR2: SGHNT and YENEEA. V was cut by 2 bases and J by 0 bases, with 8 bases left in between. This CDR3 is CASSLYGDSYNEQFF. The CDR3 bases are TGTGCCAGCAGCTTATACGGGGACTCCTACAATGAGCAGTTCTTC.

The V call is TRBV27, the J call TRBJ2-2; D remains unclear. Trimming took 2 bases from V and 8 from J, leaving 12 bases between them. Germline assignment: CDR1 MNHEY and CDR2 SMNVEV (reference sequence). The CDR3 spans 14 residues. CDR3 DNA sequence: TGTGCCAGCAGTTTAGCCCCGGTCGGGGGGGAGCTGTTTTTT. Translated, it gives CASSLAPVGGELFF.

This clone was recorded once. This specimen includes other DNA sequences encoding the same CDR3. The chain uses TRBV27 and TRBJ1-1, with TRBD1 identical over 7 bases. Per germline, CDR1 MNHEY and CDR2 SMNVEV (reference sequence). This CDR3 has 14 amino acids. V was pared by 4 bases and J by 1 base, with 3 bases of the junction left unmatched. CDR3 residues: CASSYGTANTEAFF. CDR3 sequence (DNA): TGTGCCAGCAGTTATGGGACAGCGAACACTGAAGCTTTCTTT.

This clone has a single count. The gene calls are TRBV27 and TRBJ2-3; TRBD2 might be the D (5 bases). CDR1 and CDR2 (germline): MNHEY, SMNVEV (reference sequence). Deletions cut 3 bases from V and 4 bases from J, with 8 bases between. This CDR3 has 13 amino acids. The CDR3 nucleotides read TGTGCCAGCAGTTTGACCGGGGCAGATACGCAGTATTTT. The encoded protein is CASSLTGADTQYF.

The chain couples TRBV11-2 to TRBJ2-1; 8 nucleotides align to TRBD2. CDR1 is SGHAT and CDR2 is FQNNGV in the germline V gene. The trim removed 5 bases at V and 6 bases at J, leaving 9 bases unmatched. The CDR3 spans 15 residues. CDR3 DNA sequence: TGTGCCAGCAGCCCCCGGGGGCGGGAGGCCAATGAGCAGTTCTTC. Residues: CASSPRGREANEQFF.

This sequence joins TRBV6-5 and TRBJ1-5; TRBD1 might be the D (5 bases). From germline, CDR1 is MNHEY and CDR2 SVGAGI. Trimming left V 5 bases short and J 4 bases short, with 9 bases between. This CDR3 has 13 amino acids. CDR3 in DNA: TGTGCCAGCAGTGCGGGGCCGAATCAGCCCCAGCATTTT. The encoded protein is CASSAGPNQPQHF.